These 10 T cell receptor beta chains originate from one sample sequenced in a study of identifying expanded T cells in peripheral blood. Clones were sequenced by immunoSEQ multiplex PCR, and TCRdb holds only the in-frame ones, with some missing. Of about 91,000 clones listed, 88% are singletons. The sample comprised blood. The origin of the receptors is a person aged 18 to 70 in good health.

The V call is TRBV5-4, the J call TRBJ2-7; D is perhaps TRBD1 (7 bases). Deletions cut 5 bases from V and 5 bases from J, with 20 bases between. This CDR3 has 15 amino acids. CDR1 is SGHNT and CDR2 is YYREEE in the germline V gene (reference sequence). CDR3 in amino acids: CASRTEGAPSNEQYF. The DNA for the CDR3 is TGTGCCAGCAGGACGGAGGGGGCGCCATCGAACGAGCAGTACTTC.

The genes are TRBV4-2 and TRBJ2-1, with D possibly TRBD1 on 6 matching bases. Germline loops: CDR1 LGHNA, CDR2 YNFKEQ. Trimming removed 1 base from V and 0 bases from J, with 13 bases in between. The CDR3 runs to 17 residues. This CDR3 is CASSQGDRWNSYNEQFF. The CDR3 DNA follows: TGTGCCAGCAGCCAAGGAGACAGGTGGAACTCCTACAATGAGCAGTTCTTC.

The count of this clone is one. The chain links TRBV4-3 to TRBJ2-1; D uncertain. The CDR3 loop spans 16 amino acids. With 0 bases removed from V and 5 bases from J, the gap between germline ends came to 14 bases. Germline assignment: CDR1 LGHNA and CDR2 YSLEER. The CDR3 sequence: CASSQDRTQRDNEQFF. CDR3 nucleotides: TGCGCCAGCAGCCAAGATCGAACCCAACGAGACAATGAGCAGTTCTTC.

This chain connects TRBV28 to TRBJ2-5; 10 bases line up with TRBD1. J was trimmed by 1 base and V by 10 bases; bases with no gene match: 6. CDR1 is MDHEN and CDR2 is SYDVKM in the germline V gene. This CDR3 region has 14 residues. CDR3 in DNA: TGTGCCACCCTCGGGACAGGGGTCCAAGAGACCCAGTACTTC. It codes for CATLGTGVQETQYF. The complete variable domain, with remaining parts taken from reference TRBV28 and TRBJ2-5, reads DVKVTQSSRYLVKRTGEKVFLECVQDMDHENMFWYRQDPGLGLRLIYFSYDVKMKEKGDIPEGYSVSREKKERFSLILESASTNQTSMYLCATLGTGVQETQYFGPGTRLLVL.

CDR3 sequence: CASSQGYEQYF. The CDR3 region has the DNA TGCGCCAGCAGCCAGGGGTACGAGCAGTACTTC. This chain connects TRBV5-1 to TRBJ2-7, with D perhaps TRBD1 (6 bases). The ends were cut back, 4 bases at V and 4 bases at J, with 6 bases in the middle. This CDR3 region has 11 residues. Germline V gene lookup returns CDR1 SGHRS and CDR2 YFSETQ.

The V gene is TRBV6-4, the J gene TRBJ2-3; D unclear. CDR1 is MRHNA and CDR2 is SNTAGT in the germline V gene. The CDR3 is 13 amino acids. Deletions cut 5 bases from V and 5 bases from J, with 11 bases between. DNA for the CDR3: TGTGCCAGCAGTCGGACCCCGGAAGATACGCAGTATTTT. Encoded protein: CASSRTPEDTQYF.

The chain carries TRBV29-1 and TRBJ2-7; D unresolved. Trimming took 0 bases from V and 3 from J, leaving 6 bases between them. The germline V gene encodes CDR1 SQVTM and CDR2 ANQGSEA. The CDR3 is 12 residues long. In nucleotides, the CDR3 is TGCAGCGTTGAAGAGGGCAGCTACGAGCAGTACTTC. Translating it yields CSVEEGSYEQYF.

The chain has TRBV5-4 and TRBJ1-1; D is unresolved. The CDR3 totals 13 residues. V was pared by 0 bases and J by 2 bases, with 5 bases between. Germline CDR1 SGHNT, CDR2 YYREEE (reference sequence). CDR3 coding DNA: TGTGCCAGCAGCTTGGCCGATAACACTGAAGCTTTCTTT. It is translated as CASSLADNTEAFF.

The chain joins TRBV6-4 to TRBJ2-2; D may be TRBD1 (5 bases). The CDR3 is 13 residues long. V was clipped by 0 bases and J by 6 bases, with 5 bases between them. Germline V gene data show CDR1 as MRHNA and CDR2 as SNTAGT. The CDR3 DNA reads TGTGCCAGCAGTGACTCACAGGCCGGGGAGCTGTTTTTT. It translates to CASSDSQAGELFF.

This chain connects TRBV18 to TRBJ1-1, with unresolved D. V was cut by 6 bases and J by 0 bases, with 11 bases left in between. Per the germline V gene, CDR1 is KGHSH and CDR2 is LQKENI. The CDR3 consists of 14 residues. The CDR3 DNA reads TGTGCCAGCTCGGGGAGAAGAATGAACACTGAAGCTTTCTTT. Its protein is CASSGRRMNTEAFF. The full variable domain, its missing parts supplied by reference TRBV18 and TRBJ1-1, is NAGVMQNPRHLVRRRGQEARLRCSPMKGHSHVYWYRQLPEEGLKFMVYLQKENIIDESGMPKERFSAEFPKEGPSILRIQQVVRGDSAAYFCASSGRRMNTEAFFGQGTRLTVV.